This TCR beta chain was profiled in a study of CD8 T cells in Susac syndrome. Details on this clonotype: Its antigen is as yet unknown.

Study findings and constraints: The authors acknowledged that their TCR sequencing and HLA analysis involved a relatively small number of individuals.

The germline CDR1 and CDR2 sequences are GTSNPN and SVGIG (reference sequence). V dropped 3 bases and J dropped 4 bases, with 16 bases sitting between them. This CDR3 region has 15 residues. Sequencing targeted TCR beta in T cells from blood (CD8+ and CD4+). The multiple sclerosis controls comprised treatment-naive patients whose relapsing-remitting disease was stable or active. RNA totalling about 0.5 to 1 ug underwent reverse transcription with random hexamers. Multiplex immunoSEQ PCR targeted 54 Vbeta and 13 Jbeta TCR beta segments. TCRdb re-called the immunoSEQ multiplex PCR reads with MiXCR, one entry per CDR3 protein. The sample has roughly 200,000 distinct CDR3 sequences; roughly 94% are singletons.

Specimen: CD4+ T cells from PBMCs. The TCR comes from a human donor with multiple sclerosis. The V and J genes are TRBV30 and TRBJ1-5, with D hard to call. CDR3 region: CAWSRNSAQNQPQHF. The CDR3 nucleotides read TGTGCCTGGAGCCGTAACAGCGCGCAGAATCAGCCCCAGCATTTT.